Following are 21 T cell receptor beta chains from one sample sequenced in a study of cytomegalovirus exposure and HLA in healthy donors. A multiplex PCR was run with 60 Vbeta primers and 13 Jbeta primers. Produced via immunoSEQ multiplex PCR; TCRdb's table is partial and in-frame only. The repertoire holds approximately 190,000 clones, with around 85% as singletons. Sequencing was carried out using PBMCs. The receptors were sampled from a man aged 40-49 years in good health and CMV-seropositive.

This clone appeared once. The chain couples TRBV5-5 to TRBJ1-5, with D unresolved. Germline CDR1 and CDR2: SGHKS and YYEKEE (reference sequence). This CDR3 has 15 amino acids. V lost 2 bases and J lost 2, with 11 bases in between. In DNA form, the CDR3 reads TGTGCCAGCAGCTTAGCCAATGCGGGCAATCAGCCCCAGCATTTT. Its translation is CASSLANAGNQPQHF. The full variable domain, completed using reference TRBV5-5 and TRBJ1-5, is DAGVTQSPTHLIKTRGQQVTLRCSPISGHKSVSWYQQVLGQGPQFIFQYYEKEERGRGNFPDRFSARQFPNYSSELNVNALLLGDSALYLCASSLANAGNQPQHFGDGTRLSIL.

V gene TRBV5-1 combines with J gene TRBJ2-5; 7 bases map to TRBD1. The V gene's germline CDR1 is SGHRS and CDR2 YFSETQ. The CDR3 runs to 14 residues. Trimming cost V 2 bases and J 2 bases; bases outside gene matches: 3. The CDR3 DNA follows: TGCGCCAGCAGCTTTCCGGGACAGCAAGAGACCCAGTACTTC. It encodes CASSFPGQQETQYF.

The genes are TRBV5-4 and TRBJ2-5, with 9 bases lining up with TRBD1. The germline V gene encodes CDR1 SGHNT and CDR2 YYREEE (reference sequence). The CDR3 loop spans 14 amino acids. Losses at the gene ends were 7 bases for V and 5 bases for J; bases not matched to a gene: 9. In DNA, the CDR3 is TGTGCCAGCGGCCCTAGGACAGGGGACGAGACCCAGTACTTC. Its protein product is CASGPRTGDETQYF. Together with reference TRBV5-4 and TRBJ2-5, the CDR3 gives the full variable domain: ETGVTQSPTHLIKTRGQQVTLRCSSQSGHNTVSWYQQALGQGPQFIFQYYREEENGRGNFPPRFSGLQFPNYSSELNVNALELDDSALYLCASGPRTGDETQYFGPGTRLLVL.

This clone was seen ten or more times. The chain joins TRBV4-3 to TRBJ1-2; D remains ambiguous. V was pared by 0 bases and J by 14 bases, with 16 bases between. CDR3 size: 13 residues. The germline gives CDR1 LGHNA, CDR2 YSLEER. The CDR3 region has the DNA TGCGCCAGCAGCCAAGAAAACCTGCCACCCGCGACCTTC. It encodes CASSQENLPPATF.

The table lists this clone with a few counts. The chain uses TRBV6-1 and TRBJ1-5; 12 nucleotides align to TRBD1. CDR1 and CDR2 (germline): MNHNS, SASEGT. V dropped 4 bases and J dropped 7; count of bases not matched to a gene: 8. The CDR3 has 16 amino acids. As DNA, the CDR3 is TGTGCCAGCAGTGGCCGGGACAGGGGGCTAAGACAGCCCCAGCATTTT. This gives the protein CASSGRDRGLRQPQHF.

The chain employs TRBV7-2 and TRBJ1-2; D gene ambiguous. V lost 5 bases and J lost 8, with 12 bases in between. There are 12 residues in the CDR3. In germline, CDR1 is SGHTA, CDR2 FQGNSA. In DNA form, the CDR3 reads TGTGCCAGCAGCCCACCATCGGAGGGCTACACCTTC. Translating it yields CASSPPSEGYTF.

The DNA for the CDR3 is TGTGCCAGCTCGCGGGCTGCTTACAGGGGCGATGGCTACACCTTC. Translation: CASSRAAYRGDGYTF. The genes are TRBV9 and TRBJ1-2, with 7 bases that match TRBD1. The V segment lost 7 bases and the J segment 6 bases; nucleotides outside the gene matches: 15. CDR1 is SGDLS, CDR2 YYNGEE, per germline. There are 15 residues in the CDR3.

V is TRBV5-4 and J is TRBJ1-2; 12 bases are a match to TRBD1. The germline CDR1 and CDR2 sequences are SGHNT and YYREEE (reference sequence). There are 14 residues in the CDR3. Trimming took 3 bases from V and 6 from J; bases not matched to a gene: 3. Here the CDR3 DNA reads TGTGCCAGCAGCTGGGACAGGGGGCTTGATGGCTACACCTTC. Encoded protein: CASSWDRGLDGYTF.

This chain links TRBV9 with TRBJ2-3, with TRBD2 matching over 14 bases. Germline CDR1 is SGDLS and CDR2 is YYNGEE. The CDR3 consists of 18 residues. The junction had 9 bases not matched to a gene; V was cut back by 3 bases and J by 3 bases. The CDR3, as DNA: TGTGCCAGCAGCGCTAGTCCTGGGACTAGCGGGGGAACAGATACGCAGTATTTT. Translated, it gives CASSASPGTSGGTDTQYF.

V and J are TRBV6-5 and TRBJ2-1; 7 nucleotides line up with TRBD2. This CDR3 has 14 residues. From germline, CDR1 is MNHEY and CDR2 SVGAGI. V shed 7 bases, J shed 6 bases, and the junction held 9 bases outside the gene matches. CDR3 amino acids: CASIGAGELNEQFF. Written as DNA, the CDR3 is TGTGCCAGCATCGGGGCGGGGGAGCTCAATGAGCAGTTCTTC.

The gene calls are TRBV2 and TRBJ1-4; no clear D gene. This CDR3 spans 16 amino acids. Trimming shortened V by 1 base and J by 8 bases, and 17 bases separated the two germline ends. The germline V gene encodes CDR1 SNHLY and CDR2 FYNNEI. CDR3 nucleotides: TGTGCCAGCAGTGAAGGAGGAGGCCCTGTTGGGGAAAAACTGTTTTTT. It codes for CASSEGGGPVGEKLFF.

V gene TRBV7-8 combines with J gene TRBJ1-5; D uncertain. V was clipped by 1 base and J by 4 bases, with 5 bases between them. The CDR3 runs 13 residues. CDR1 and CDR2 from the germline V gene are SGHVS and FQNEAQ. The CDR3 DNA sequence: TGTGCCAGCAGCTTAGGCAGGAATCAGCCCCAGCATTTT. This gives the protein CASSLGRNQPQHF.

The chain uses TRBV7-2 and TRBJ1-2; the D is unclear. Looked up from germline, CDR1 is SGHTA and CDR2 is FQGNSA. The length of the CDR3 is 13 residues. The V gene lost 5 bases and the J gene lost 8 bases, with 15 bases spanning the gap. The CDR3 spells CASSPLAAKGYTF. The CDR3 DNA reads as TGTGCCAGCAGCCCCCTGGCGGCCAAAGGCTACACCTTC.

This clone appeared a single time. The chain carries TRBV19 and TRBJ2-2; 7 nucleotides match TRBD1. Losses at the gene ends were 10 bases for V and 4 bases for J; bases not matched to a gene: 15. Germline V gene data show CDR1 as LNHDA and CDR2 as SQIVND (reference sequence). The CDR3 runs to 16 residues. CDR3 region: CATKEKDRYSTGELFF. The CDR3 bases are TGTGCCACCAAGGAAAAGGACAGGTACTCCACCGGGGAGCTGTTTTTT.

V and J are TRBV19 and TRBJ2-5; 8 bases agree with TRBD2. The tail of the sequence fits TRBJ2-7 better, so the J call may be wrong. Germline CDR1 reads LNHDA; CDR2 reads SQIVND (reference sequence). The CDR3 runs to 15 residues. The CDR3 DNA reads TGTGCCAGTAGCCGTAGCGGGACGAGCTCCTACGAGCAGTACTTC. The encoded protein is CASSRSGTSSYEQYF.

The rearrangement links TRBV5-1 to TRBJ1-1, with D possibly matching TRBD1 (6 bases). The V gene's germline CDR1 is SGHRS and CDR2 YFSETQ. V lost 1 base, J lost 2 bases, and 18 bases lay in between. The CDR3 has 17 residues. The CDR3 loop is CASSLMGGGVGNTEAFF. CDR3 DNA sequence: TGCGCCAGCAGCTTGATGGGAGGGGGAGTCGGAAACACTGAAGCTTTCTTT.

The J gene is TRBJ2-5, the V gene TRBV5-8; D ambiguous. The CDR3 contains 13 residues. The V gene lost 1 base and the J gene lost 5 bases, with 9 bases spanning the gap. The germline CDR1 and CDR2 sequences are SGHTS and YDEGEE. In nucleotides, the CDR3 is TGTGCCAGCAGCTTGAGAGATCGGGAGACCCAGTACTTC. This sequence encodes CASSLRDRETQYF.

The table lists this clone with a count of one. CDR3 DNA: TGCGCCAGCAGCCAAGATAGCGATTACAATGAGCAGTTCTTC. Its translation is CASSQDSDYNEQFF. The rearrangement joins TRBV4-3 to TRBJ2-1; tentative D call: TRBD2 (5 bases). Deletions cut 0 bases from V and 4 bases from J, with 7 bases between. The CDR3 has 14 residues. CDR1 and CDR2 (germline): LGHNA, YSLEER.

This chain uses TRBV30 with TRBJ2-7; possibly TRBD2 for D (5 bases). The CDR3 is made up of 12 amino acids. Per germline, CDR1 GTSNPN and CDR2 SVGIG (reference sequence). The V and J ends lost 5 bases and 0 bases respectively, with 8 bases between them. The CDR3 DNA is TGTGCCTGGGAGGGAAGCTCCTACGAGCAGTACTTC. The encoded protein is CAWEGSSYEQYF.

The chain employs TRBV7-9 and TRBJ2-2; 7 positions agree with TRBD1. V lost 5 bases, J lost 1 base, and 4 bases stayed unmatched. Germline CDR1 reads SEHNR; CDR2 reads FQNEAQ (reference sequence). This CDR3 is built from 15 residues. The DNA of the CDR3 is TGTGCCAGCAGCGCTTGGACAGGGAACACCGGGGAGCTGTTTTTT. Encoded protein: CASSAWTGNTGELFF.

V and J are TRBV5-1 and TRBJ2-1, with unresolved D. Germline CDR1 reads SGHRS; CDR2 reads YFSETQ. V lost 0 bases, J lost 0 bases, and 7 bases lay in between. The CDR3 length is 15 residues. The CDR3: CASSLDPGSYNEQFF. CDR3 nucleotides: TGCGCCAGCAGCTTGGATCCCGGCTCCTACAATGAGCAGTTCTTC. The full variable domain, in which reference TRBV5-1 and TRBJ2-1 provide the parts outside the CDR3, is KAGVTQTPRYLIKTRGQQVTLSCSPISGHRSVSWYQQTPGQGLQFLFEYFSETQRNKGNFPGRFSGRQFSNSRSEMNVSTLELGDSALYLCASSLDPGSYNEQFFGPGTRLTVL.